The source of this TCR beta chain is a study of identical twins. Study conclusions and caveats: Insertion counts were lower in abundant cord blood beta clonotypes, a trend that memory repertoires did not show.

Using its own MiXCR run on the 5' RACE reads, TCRdb lists one record per CDR3 protein. The sample lists more than 1.5 million distinct CDR3 sequences, roughly a third seen once, with 0.25% to 0.3% in the top ten. This clonotype has a handful of counts. What it binds is not known. Germline V gene sequence: CDR1 DFQATT, CDR2 SNEGSKA (reference sequence). CDR3 length: 13 residues. The germline V and J ends were trimmed by 5 bases and 2 bases, with 10 bases remaining between them. This chain joins TRBV20-1 and TRBJ1-5; D ambiguous. The sequenced material came from cord blood. This receptor was identified in a newborn girl in good health. The DNA for the CDR3 is TGCAGTGCTCAGGCGTGGGGCAATCAGCCCCAGCATTTT. It yields the protein CSAQAWGNQPQHF.